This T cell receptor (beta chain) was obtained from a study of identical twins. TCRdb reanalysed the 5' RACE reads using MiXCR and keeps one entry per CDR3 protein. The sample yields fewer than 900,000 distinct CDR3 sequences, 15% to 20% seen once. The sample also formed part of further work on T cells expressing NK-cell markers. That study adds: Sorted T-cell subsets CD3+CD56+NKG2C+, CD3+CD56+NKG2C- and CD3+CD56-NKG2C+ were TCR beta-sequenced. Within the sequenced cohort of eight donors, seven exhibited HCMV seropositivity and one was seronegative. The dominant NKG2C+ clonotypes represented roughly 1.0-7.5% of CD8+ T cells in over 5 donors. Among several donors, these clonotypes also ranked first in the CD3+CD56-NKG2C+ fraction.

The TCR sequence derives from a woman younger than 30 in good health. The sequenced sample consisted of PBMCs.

The CDR3 nucleotides read TGTGCCAGCAGTTTCCCCGGCGGGGCGCCTTACTTC. This codes for CASSFPGGAPYF. The V gene is TRBV28, the J gene TRBJ2-7, with a possible D match to TRBD2 (6 bases). This CDR3 contains 12 residues. V lost 3 bases and J 13 bases, leaving 16 bases between the germline ends. CDR1 is MDHEN and CDR2 is SYDVKM in the germline V gene.